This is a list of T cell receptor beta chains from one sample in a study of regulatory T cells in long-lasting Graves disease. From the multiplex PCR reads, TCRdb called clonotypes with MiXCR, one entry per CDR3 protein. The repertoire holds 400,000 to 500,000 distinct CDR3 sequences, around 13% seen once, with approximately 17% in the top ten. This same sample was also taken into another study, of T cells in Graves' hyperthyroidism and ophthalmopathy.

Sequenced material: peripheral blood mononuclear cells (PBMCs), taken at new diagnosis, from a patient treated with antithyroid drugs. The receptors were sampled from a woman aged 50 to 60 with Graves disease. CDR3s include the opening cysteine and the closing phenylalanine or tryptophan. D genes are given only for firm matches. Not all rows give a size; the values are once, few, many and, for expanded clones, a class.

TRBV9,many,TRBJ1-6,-,TGTGCCAGCAGCGCCCGCAGGGTCGATAATTCACCCCTCCACTTT,CASSARRVDNSPLHF
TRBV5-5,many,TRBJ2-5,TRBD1,TGTGCCAGCAGCTTGGTGGGGGGACAGGAACAAGAGACCCAGTACTTC,CASSLVGGQEQETQYF
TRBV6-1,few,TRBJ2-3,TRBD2,TGTGCCAGCAGCACTGCCGGGACTACCACAGATACGCAGTATTTT,CASSTAGTTTDTQYF
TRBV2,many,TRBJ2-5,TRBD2,TGTGCCAGCACAGGAGAGACTAGCGGGAGGAAGACCCAGTACTTC,CASTGETSGRKTQYF
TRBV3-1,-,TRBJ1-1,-,TGTGCCAGCAGCCAACCCTTGGGGCTGAGGAGCACTGAAGCTTTCTTT,CASSQPLGLRSTEAFF
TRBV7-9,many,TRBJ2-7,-,TGTGCCAGCAGACAGGACGGGACCTCCTACGAGCAGTACTTC,CASRQDGTSYEQYF
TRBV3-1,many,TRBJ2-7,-,TGTGCCAGCACCCCTCGGGGTCCCCCCTACGAGCAGTACTTC,CASTPRGPPYEQYF
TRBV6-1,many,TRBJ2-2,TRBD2,TGTGCCAGCAGCCAGGGGGGACTAGCCTCGAACACCGGGGAGCTGTTTTTT,CASSQGGLASNTGELFF
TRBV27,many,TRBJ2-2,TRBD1,TGTGCCAGCCGGACCCGATTTTGGGGACAGGGGTTTGCCGGGGAGCTGTTTTTT,CASRTRFWGQGFAGELFF
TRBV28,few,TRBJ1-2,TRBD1,TGTGCCAGCAATAAACAGGGGGCAGTCTATAGCTACACCTTC,CASNKQGAVYSYTF
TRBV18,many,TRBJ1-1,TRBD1,TGTGCCAGCTCAACCGGGACAGTCCGCACTGAAGCTTTCTTT,CASSTGTVRTEAFF
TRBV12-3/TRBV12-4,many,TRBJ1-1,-,TGTGCCAGCAGCCTAGGACCAGCTAACACTGAAGCTTTCTTT,CASSLGPANTEAFF
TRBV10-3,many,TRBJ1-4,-,TGTGCCATCCGCCCGGGGGGGGAAGATGAAAAACTGTTTTTT,CAIRPGGEDEKLFF
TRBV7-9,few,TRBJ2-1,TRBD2,TGTGCCAGCAACTTATTAGCTAGCGGGGACCACAATGAGCAGTTCTTC,CASNLLASGDHNEQFF
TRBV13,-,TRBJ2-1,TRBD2,TGTGCCAGCAGCTTCGGACTAGCGGAAAGCTCCTACAATGAGCAGTTCTTC,CASSFGLAESSYNEQFF
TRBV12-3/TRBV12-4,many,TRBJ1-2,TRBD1,TGTGCCAGCAGTTTATCGGCCAGGGGGTATGGCTACACCTTC,CASSLSARGYGYTF
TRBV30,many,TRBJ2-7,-,TGTGCCTGGAGGAATAGCTACGAGCAGTACTTC,CAWRNSYEQYF
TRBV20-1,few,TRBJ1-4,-,TGCAGTGCTAGAGATATGGGAGAAAAACTGTTTTTT,CSARDMGEKLFF
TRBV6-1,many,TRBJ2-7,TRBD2,TGTGCCAGCAGGTTAGGGGAGGGAGTCTCCTACGAGCAGTACTTC,CASRLGEGVSYEQYF
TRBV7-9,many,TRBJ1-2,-,TGTGCCAGCAGCTTAGGACAGCTCCTTGGGGATGGCTACACCTTC,CASSLGQLLGDGYTF
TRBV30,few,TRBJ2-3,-,TGTGCCTGGAGTAAAGGGGAGCACGGTCAAGATACGCAGTATTTT,CAWSKGEHGQDTQYF
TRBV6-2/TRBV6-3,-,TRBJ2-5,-,TGTGCCAGCAGTCCTTCGGACTGGTATCAAGAGACCCAGTACTTC,CASSPSDWYQETQYF
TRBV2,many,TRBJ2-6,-,TGTGCAACCCTAGGGGCTGGGGCCAACGTCCTGACTTTC,CATLGAGANVLTF
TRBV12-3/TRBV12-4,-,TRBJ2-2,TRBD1,TGTGCCAGCAGTTTAGGAGGGGGCGTCCCCGGGGAGCTGTTTTTT,CASSLGGGVPGELFF
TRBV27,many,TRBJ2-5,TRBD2,TGTGCCAGCAGTTTAGGGTTTTCGGCTAGCGGGAGGCAAGAGACCCAGTACTTC,CASSLGFSASGRQETQYF
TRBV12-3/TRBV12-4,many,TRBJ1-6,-,TGTGCCAGCCTCGGAGCAGGGAATTCACCCCTCCACTTT,CASLGAGNSPLHF
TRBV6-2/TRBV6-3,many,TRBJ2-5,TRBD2,TGTGCCAGCAGCTCCGGACTAGCGGGAGTCGGAGAGACCCAGTACTTC,CASSSGLAGVGETQYF
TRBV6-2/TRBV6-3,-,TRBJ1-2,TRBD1,TGTGCCAGCAGCGAAGGGGGCTTCGACTATGGCTACACCTTC,CASSEGGFDYGYTF
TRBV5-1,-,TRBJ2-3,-,TGCGCCAGCATCCGGGGGCAGGGAGGCACAGATACGCAGTATTTT,CASIRGQGGTDTQYF
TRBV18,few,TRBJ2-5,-,TGTGCCAGCTCACTAAAAGGTGGAACCCAAGAGACCCAGTACTTC,CASSLKGGTQETQYF
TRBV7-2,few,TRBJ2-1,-,TGTGCCAGCAGCCCACTTGGTGTGGGGGTTCCGTTCTTC,CASSPLGVGVPFF
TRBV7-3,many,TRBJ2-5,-,TGTGCCAGCAGCCCAACCTCACAGGGTTCCCAAGAGACCCAGTACTTC,CASSPTSQGSQETQYF
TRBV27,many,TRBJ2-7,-,TGTGCCAGCAGTTTTGCGGCTCAAGGACCCTACGAGCAGTACTTC,CASSFAAQGPYEQYF
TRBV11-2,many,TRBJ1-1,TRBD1,TGTGCCAGCAGCTTAAGTCCTAGGGGGCAAGCTGAAGCTTTCTTT,CASSLSPRGQAEAFF
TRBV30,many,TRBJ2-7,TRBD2,TGTGCCTGGAGTGGAAGACTAGCCCCCTACGAGCAGTACTTC,CAWSGRLAPYEQYF
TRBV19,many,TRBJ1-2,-,TGTGCCAGTAGTATCCATGAACAGGGTAGGGCTAATGGCTACACCTTC,CASSIHEQGRANGYTF
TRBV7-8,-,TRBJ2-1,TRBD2,TGTGCCAGCAGCTTAGACCGGACTAGCCTGCCCTCCTACAATGAGCAGTTCTTC,CASSLDRTSLPSYNEQFF
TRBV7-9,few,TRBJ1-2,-,TGTGCCAGCAGCTCTCGCCGGGACGGTACTAACTATGGCTACACCTTC,CASSSRRDGTNYGYTF
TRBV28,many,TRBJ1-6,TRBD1,TGTGCCAGCAGTTCCCCGACAGGGAGGTCACCCCTCCACTTT,CASSSPTGRSPLHF
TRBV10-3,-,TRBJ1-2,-,TGTGCCATCAGTGAGCGGGGGGCCTATGGCTACACCTTC,CAISERGAYGYTF
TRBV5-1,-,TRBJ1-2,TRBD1,TGCGCCAGCAGGGCTGGTCAGGGGGTATCTGGCGGCTACACCTTC,CASRAGQGVSGGYTF
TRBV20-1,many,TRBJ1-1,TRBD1,TGCAGTTGTCTTGGTGACAGGGGGCCTGTTGAAGCTTTCTTT,CSCLGDRGPVEAFF
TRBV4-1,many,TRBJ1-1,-,TGCGCCAGCAGCCAAGACAGTGAATACTATGAAGCTTTCTTT,CASSQDSEYYEAFF
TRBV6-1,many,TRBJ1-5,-,TGTGCCAGCGCGTTGGGGCAGGTAAATCAGCCCCAGCATTTT,CASALGQVNQPQHF
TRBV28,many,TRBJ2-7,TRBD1,TGTGCCAGCAGAACTCCGGGACAGGGTTTCATCGAGCAGTACTTC,CASRTPGQGFIEQYF
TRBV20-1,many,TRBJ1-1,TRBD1,TGCAGTGCGGGACAGCAGAACACTGAAGCTTTCTTT,CSAGQQNTEAFF
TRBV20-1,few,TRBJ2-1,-,TGCAGTGCCCGGGCGGGCAATTACAATGAGCAGTTCTTC,CSARAGNYNEQFF
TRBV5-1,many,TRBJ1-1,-,TGCGCCAGCAGATTGGACAGCCGTCGAGAGACTGAAGCTTTCTTT,CASRLDSRRETEAFF
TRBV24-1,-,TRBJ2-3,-,TGTGCCACCAGTGATCCTCAGGGGGAGGCTACAGATACGCAGTATTTT,CATSDPQGEATDTQYF
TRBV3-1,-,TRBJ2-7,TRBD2,TGTGCCAGCAGCCAATTCTCTAGCGGGAGTGCCAGCTCCTACGAGCAGTACTTC,CASSQFSSGSASSYEQYF
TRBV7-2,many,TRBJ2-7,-,TGTGCCAGCAGCTTAGCGCTGACCGTACCCTACGAGCAGTACTTC,CASSLALTVPYEQYF
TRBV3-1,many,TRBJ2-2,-,TGTGCCAGCAGCCAAGCCAGTCTAGGGGCCGGGGAGCTGTTTTTT,CASSQASLGAGELFF